A selection of T cell receptor beta chains follows, all from one sample in a study of shared clonotypes between healthy human individuals. Clones were sequenced by immunoSEQ multiplex PCR, and TCRdb holds only the in-frame ones, with some missing. In the table there are roughly 2.2 million clones, 85% to 95% of which are singletons. Sequencing used naive CD4+ T cells from PBMCs. These receptors were collected from a man between 18 and 35 years old in good health. Some clones in this sample may be carry-over from other donors' samples. Each CDR3 is given with its conserved first and last residue. D genes are given only for firm matches. Clone size is shown for a subset of rows, as once, few, many or a class of expanded clone.

D,J,size,V,CDR3,DNA
-,TRBJ2-7,-,TRBV2,CASARDGVPEQYF,TGTGCCAGCGCCCGTGACGGGGTCCCCGAGCAGTACTTC
-,TRBJ2-2,once,TRBV7-2,CASRSRGGDTGELFF,TGTGCCAGCAGGTCCAGGGGGGGCGACACCGGGGAGCTGTTTTTT
TRBD1,TRBJ2-7,-,TRBV9,CASSRTGNEQYF,TGTGCCAGCAGTAGGACAGGGAACGAGCAGTACTTC
-,TRBJ2-6,-,TRBV19,CASSIVTGSGANVLTF,TGTGCCAGTAGTATAGTCACAGGGAGTGGGGCCAACGTCCTGACTTTC
-,TRBJ1-5,-,TRBV2,CASSMEGSNQPQHF,TGTGCCAGCAGTATGGAGGGTAGCAATCAGCCCCAGCATTTT
-,TRBJ1-1,-,TRBV19,CASTKSRIPTEAFF,TGTGCCAGTACCAAGAGCAGAATCCCAACTGAAGCTTTCTTT
TRBD1,TRBJ2-5,-,TRBV7-9,CASSSWGDRGQPYF,TGTGCCAGCAGCTCCTGGGGAGATCGGGGACAGCCGTACTTC
TRBD1,TRBJ2-7,-,TRBV6-4,CASVKGANYEQYF,TGTGCCAGCGTTAAGGGGGCGAACTACGAGCAGTACTTC
-,TRBJ1-3,-,TRBV10-3,CAIGEGFSGNTIYF,TGTGCCATCGGAGAAGGTTTCTCTGGAAACACCATATATTTT
-,TRBJ2-7,-,TRBV7-9,CASSLDGRGGSYEQYF,TGTGCCAGCAGCTTAGATGGCAGGGGGGGATCCTACGAGCAGTACTTC
-,TRBJ2-7,-,TRBV27,CASSLETGSSYEQYF,TGTGCCAGCAGTTTAGAGACAGGATCCTCCTACGAGCAGTACTTC
-,TRBJ2-7,-,TRBV11-2,CATAPTGTYEQYF,TGTGCCACCGCACCGACAGGAACATACGAGCAGTACTTC
-,TRBJ1-1,-,TRBV5-5,CASSLETLGEAFF,TGTGCCAGCAGCTTGGAGACTCTGGGTGAAGCTTTCTTT
TRBD2,TRBJ2-2,-,TRBV5-1,CASSWTSGSGETGELFF,TGCGCCAGCAGCTGGACTAGCGGGAGTGGAGAGACCGGGGAGCTGTTTTTT
TRBD1,TRBJ1-1,-,TRBV5-1,CASSWGQGHTEAFF,TGCGCCAGCAGCTGGGGACAGGGCCACACTGAAGCTTTCTTT
-,TRBJ2-7,once,TRBV10-1,CASSITGYEQYF,TGCGCCAGCAGCATTACAGGGTACGAGCAGTACTTC
TRBD1,TRBJ2-7,-,TRBV28,CASSLWGQAGTYEQYF,TGTGCCAGCAGTTTATGGGGACAGGCCGGTACCTACGAGCAGTACTTC
-,TRBJ2-3,-,TRBV5-4,CASSFPLGGKDTQYF,TGTGCCAGCAGCTTCCCACTAGGGGGGAAAGATACGCAGTATTTT
TRBD2,TRBJ2-1,-,TRBV5-1,CASSLAASGSHNEQFF,TGCGCCAGCAGCTTGGCCGCTAGCGGGAGCCACAATGAGCAGTTCTTC
-,TRBJ1-2,-,TRBV6-5,CASRTQGGYGYTF,TGTGCCAGCAGAACCCAGGGAGGCTATGGCTACACCTTC
-,TRBJ1-2,-,TRBV6-1,CASSEEDKRGYTF,TGTGCCAGCAGTGAAGAGGATAAAAGGGGCTACACCTTC
-,TRBJ2-7,-,TRBV14,CASSQGGGAREQYF,TGTGCCAGCAGCCAAGGAGGGGGGGCCCGAGAGCAGTACTTC
-,TRBJ2-7,-,TRBV5-1,CASSFGERGTYEQYF,TGCGCCAGCAGCTTTGGGGAAAGGGGGACCTACGAGCAGTACTTC
-,TRBJ2-7,-,TRBV2,CASSESHYEQYF,TGTGCCAGCAGTGAAAGCCATTACGAGCAGTACTTC
TRBD1,TRBJ1-5,-,TRBV19,CASRTGATGNQPQHF,TGTGCCAGTAGGACAGGGGCGACGGGCAATCAGCCCCAGCATTTT
TRBD1,TRBJ1-1,once,TRBV27,CASSFNRGATEAFF,TGTGCCAGCAGTTTCAACAGGGGGGCCACTGAAGCTTTCTTT
-,TRBJ2-4,-,TRBV29-1,CSAVKNIQYF,TGCAGCGCCGTCAAAAACATTCAGTACTTC
TRBD2,TRBJ2-1,-,TRBV27,CASNPAAGRPTSGSPGEQFF,TGTGCCAGCAACCCGGCAGCGGGACGGCCGACTAGCGGGAGCCCCGGGGAGCAGTTCTTC
TRBD1,TRBJ2-3,-,TRBV5-5,CASSLEGADTQYF,TGTGCCAGCAGCCTAGAGGGGGCCGATACGCAGTATTTT
-,TRBJ1-2,-,TRBV5-6,CASSLLEGAAGYTF,TGTGCCAGCAGCCTCCTGGAGGGTGCGGCAGGCTACACCTTC
-,TRBJ1-2,-,TRBV10-3,CAISGRGGSGYTF,TGTGCCATCAGCGGAAGGGGAGGTAGTGGCTACACCTTC
TRBD2,TRBJ2-1,-,TRBV5-1,CASSLGLASYNEQFF,TGCGCCAGCAGCTTGGGACTAGCAAGTTACAATGAGCAGTTCTTC
-,TRBJ1-3,-,TRBV10-3,CAISFTDSGNTIYF,TGTGCCATCAGTTTTACAGACTCTGGAAACACCATATATTTT
-,TRBJ1-1,few,TRBV18,CASSATGTNTEAFF,TGTGCCAGCTCAGCAACCGGGACAAACACTGAAGCTTTCTTT
TRBD1,TRBJ2-1,once,TRBV7-9,CASSPTGGGYNEQFF,TGTGCCAGCAGCCCAACAGGGGGTGGTTACAATGAGCAGTTCTTC
TRBD2,TRBJ2-7,-,TRBV5-1,CASSLRLAGSEQYF,TGCGCCAGCAGCTTGAGACTAGCGGGTTCCGAGCAGTACTTC
-,TRBJ2-3,-,TRBV28,CASSLIGDTQYF,TGTGCCAGCAGTTTAATTGGCGACACGCAGTATTTT
-,TRBJ2-2,-,TRBV7-9,CASSPVGTVARTGELFF,TGTGCCAGCAGCCCAGTGGGGACGGTGGCGAGGACCGGGGAGCTGTTTTTT
-,TRBJ2-1,-,TRBV19,CASSTGATYNEQFF,TGTGCCAGTAGTACAGGGGCTACCTACAATGAGCAGTTCTTC
-,TRBJ2-1,-,TRBV18,CASSPRLVRGNEQFF,TGTGCCAGCTCGCCCCGACTAGTCCGAGGCAATGAGCAGTTCTTC
TRBD1,TRBJ1-1,-,TRBV28,CASSPGTATEAFF,TGTGCCAGCAGTCCCGGGACAGCCACTGAAGCTTTCTTT
TRBD2,TRBJ2-2,-,TRBV7-9,CASSSRLAGDTGELFF,TGTGCCAGCAGCTCCCGACTAGCGGGAGACACCGGGGAGCTGTTTTTT
TRBD1,TRBJ2-1,-,TRBV18,CASSPPGTGYNEQFF,TGTGCCAGCTCACCCCCCGGGACAGGTTACAATGAGCAGTTCTTC
-,TRBJ2-1,-,TRBV9,CASSPPPGPSYNEQFF,TGTGCCAGCAGCCCCCCCCCGGGTCCCTCCTACAATGAGCAGTTCTTC
TRBD1,TRBJ1-4,-,TRBV7-2,CASSFQQGGEEKLFF,TGTGCCAGCAGCTTCCAACAGGGGGGGGAAGAAAAACTGTTTTTT
-,TRBJ1-1,once,TRBV4-1,CASSHNGYQGTNTEAFF,TGCGCCAGCAGCCACAACGGATACCAGGGTACGAACACTGAAGCTTTCTTT
TRBD1,TRBJ2-7,-,TRBV11-1,CASSPRGHEQYF,TGTGCCAGCAGCCCGAGGGGGCACGAGCAGTACTTC
-,TRBJ2-6,-,TRBV5-1,CASSMEGSGANVLTF,TGCGCCAGCAGCATGGAAGGGTCCGGGGCCAACGTCCTGACTTTC
-,TRBJ2-7,-,TRBV28,CASSIPMGEQYF,TGTGCCAGCAGCATCCCCATGGGGGAGCAGTACTTC
-,TRBJ2-7,-,TRBV6-1,CASRATRLGTEQYF,TGTGCCAGCAGAGCCACCAGGTTGGGAACCGAGCAGTACTTC
-,TRBJ2-5,-,TRBV28,CASSYLRETQYF,TGTGCCAGCAGTTACCTAAGGGAGACCCAGTACTTC
-,TRBJ1-1,-,TRBV4-3,CASSQESQGGTEAFF,TGCGCCAGCAGCCAAGAATCGCAGGGAGGGACTGAAGCTTTCTTT
TRBD2,TRBJ2-1,-,TRBV19,CASTVAGGTYNEQFF,TGTGCCAGTACCGTTGCGGGGGGGACCTACAATGAGCAGTTCTTC
-,TRBJ2-1,-,TRBV7-3,CASSLSRGSGTSYNEQFF,TGTGCCAGCAGCTTAAGCCGGGGGTCAGGGACTTCCTACAATGAGCAGTTCTTC